A selection of T cell receptor beta chains follows, all from one sample in a study of OX40 agonist ivuxolimab in advanced cancers. Generated by immunoSEQ multiplex PCR, the TCRdb table keeps only in-frame clones and is missing some. The sample contains roughly 92,000 clones, more than 85% of which appear only once. Sample: CD4+ or CD8+ T cells sorted from blood, taken in a trial of the OX40 agonist ivuxolimab. The receptor set was obtained from an adult with an advanced solid tumor such as melanoma, head and neck, liver or kidney cancer. Both conserved end residues are part of each CDR3. D genes are given only for firm matches. Clone size is not always given. Where it is, it says once, few, many or a class for expanded clones.

TRBV19	TRBJ2-5	NA	NA	TGTGCCAGTAGTATAAGGGCACGGGACCTGAAACCGGAGACCCAGTACTTC	CASSIRARDLKPETQYF
TRBV4-1	TRBJ1-5	NA	NA	TGCGCCAGCAGCCTTGGGACTGACCCCAATCAGCCCCAGCATTTT	CASSLGTDPNQPQHF
TRBV27	TRBJ1-2	NA	NA	TGTGCCAGCAGTTCGGGGCCCAAGACAGGAATTGAGGTGGGCTACACCTTC	CASSSGPKTGIEVGYTF
TRBV6-5	TRBJ2-5	TRBD1	NA	TGTGCCAGCAGTTCGGACAGGGGAGAGACCCAGTACTTC	CASSSDRGETQYF
TRBV5-6	TRBJ1-5	TRBD1	NA	TGTGCCAGCAGCGCCCGGGACAGCTCCCTTGCGGTGCCCCAGCATTTT	CASSARDSSLAVPQHF
TRBV2	TRBJ2-7	TRBD1	NA	TGTGCCAGCCTTTCGGGGACAGTCGACGACGAGCAGTACTTC	CASLSGTVDDEQYF
TRBV7-7	TRBJ1-5	NA	NA	TGTGCTAGCAGCTTGTCGACAGGCAACAATCAGCCCCAGCATTTT	CASSLSTGNNQPQHF
TRBV19	TRBJ2-2	TRBD1	NA	TGTGCCAGTAGTCATCCTCAGGGGGTCCCGAACACCGGGGAGCTGTTTTTT	CASSHPQGVPNTGELFF
TRBV4-3	TRBJ1-6	NA	few	TGCGCCAGCAGCCAAGTGCGCCAGGGTGGTTCACCCCTCCACTTT	CASSQVRQGGSPLHF
TRBV10-2	TRBJ1-1	NA	NA	TGCGCCGCGCTTAAGGGCGCGAACACTGAAGCTTTCTTT	CAALKGANTEAFF
TRBV28	TRBJ1-5	NA	NA	TGTGCCAGCAGTTTATTTGGGGTGAACAATCAGCCCCAGCATTTT	CASSLFGVNNQPQHF
TRBV7-9	TRBJ1-4	TRBD1	NA	TGTGCCAGCAGCGGACAGCGGGACAGAGGAAATGAAAAACTGTTTTTT	CASSGQRDRGNEKLFF
TRBV6-5	TRBJ1-3	NA	NA	TGTGCCAGCGGCCGGGACACCATATATTTT	CASGRDTIYF
TRBV4-1	TRBJ1-3	NA	once	TGCGCCAGCAGCCAAGTGTCCAGCGGAAACACCATATATTTT	CASSQVSSGNTIYF
TRBV30	TRBJ2-1	NA	NA	TGTGCCTGGAGCCTCTCGAATGAGCAGTTCTTC	CAWSLSNEQFF
TRBV27	TRBJ2-7	NA	NA	TGTGCCAGCAGTTTATCGGACAGTACGAGGACTTTTTTC	CASSLSDSTRTFF
TRBV25-1	TRBJ1-2	NA	NA	TGTGCCAGCAAGGAAGGGGAGGAGTCAGGGGCCTTCTATGGCTACACCTTC	CASKEGEESGAFYGYTF
TRBV6-5	TRBJ1-2	NA	NA	TGTGCCAGCAGTTACTCGAATACGTTAGATGGCTACACCTTC	CASSYSNTLDGYTF
TRBV6-8	TRBJ1-5	TRBD1	NA	TGTGCCAGCAGTACGTATTCGACAGGGGAAGTCGCTAGCAATCAGCCCCAGCATTTT	CASSTYSTGEVASNQPQHF
TRBV10-2	TRBJ2-3	TRBD2	NA	TGCGCCAGCAGCCCCGGACTAGCGGCCACAGATACGCAGTATTTT	CASSPGLAATDTQYF
TRBV27	TRBJ1-3	NA	NA	TGTGCCAGCAGTTTATGGGGAGGCTCTGGAAACACCATATATTTT	CASSLWGGSGNTIYF
TRBV18	TRBJ2-1	TRBD2	NA	TGTGCCAGCTCACCACGGTCCCAGCGGGGGGGCCTCGGCAATGAGCAGTTCTTC	CASSPRSQRGGLGNEQFF
TRBV2	TRBJ1-2	NA	NA	TGTGCCAGCAGTGAAGTAACGGGGGGGGATGGCTACACCTTC	CASSEVTGGDGYTF
TRBV2	TRBJ1-2	NA	NA	TGTGCCAGCAGTGAAGCGTCGTCCGGGACAAGGCTTTTCTATGGCTACACCTTC	CASSEASSGTRLFYGYTF
TRBV4-3	TRBJ1-2	NA	NA	TGCGCCAGCAAGGACAATTTTGGCTACACCTTC	CASKDNFGYTF
TRBV13	TRBJ1-4	TRBD1	NA	TGTGCCAGCAGCCTCCGGGGGACAGTTGAAAAACTGTTTTTT	CASSLRGTVEKLFF
TRBV13	TRBJ1-2	NA	NA	TGTGCCAGCAGCTTAGGAGGAGACGGCTACACCTTC	CASSLGGDGYTF
TRBV5-1	TRBJ1-6	NA	NA	TGCGCCAGCAGCTTGGGGGACTCTGAGAATTCACCCCTCCACTTT	CASSLGDSENSPLHF
TRBV5-1	TRBJ2-1	NA	NA	TGCGCCAGCAGCTTCGGGCCCGGGATTGAGCAGTTCTTC	CASSFGPGIEQFF
TRBV7-9	TRBJ2-7	NA	NA	TGTGCCAGCAGCCCCGGCTCCTACGAGCAGTACTTC	CASSPGSYEQYF
TRBV19	TRBJ1-1	NA	NA	TGTGCCAGTAGTATAGGCTTTGGAGGAACCAGGTTGAACACTGAAGCTTTCTTT	CASSIGFGGTRLNTEAFF
TRBV6-5	TRBJ2-3	TRBD2	NA	TGTGCCAGCAGTTACTCCAGACTAGCGACAGATACGCAGTATTTT	CASSYSRLATDTQYF
TRBV30	TRBJ2-7	NA	NA	TGTGCCCTCATGGCAGGGTTCCCCTACGAGCAGTACTTC	CALMAGFPYEQYF
TRBV27	TRBJ1-5	NA	NA	TGTGCCAGCAGTCACCGGGACAGCAATCAGCCCCAGCATTTT	CASSHRDSNQPQHF
TRBV6-1	TRBJ2-7	NA	NA	TGTGCCAGCAGTGATGAGGAGGGGATCCCCTACGAGCAGTACTTC	CASSDEEGIPYEQYF
TRBV11-2	TRBJ2-3	TRBD1	NA	TGTGCCAGCAGCTGGGGGACAGGGATCGCAGATACGCAGTATTTT	CASSWGTGIADTQYF
TRBV5-1	TRBJ2-7	TRBD1	NA	TGCGCCAGCAGCGGGACAGGGAGTGGGGAGCAGTACTTC	CASSGTGSGEQYF
TRBV7-9	TRBJ2-7	TRBD2	NA	TGTGCCAGCAGCTTTAAAAGCGGGACGATCGACACCTACGAGCAGTACTTC	CASSFKSGTIDTYEQYF
TRBV14	TRBJ2-7	NA	NA	TGTGCCAGCAGCCTCAGAGGGAACTCCTACGAGCAGTACTTC	CASSLRGNSYEQYF
TRBV4-1	TRBJ1-1	NA	few	TGCGCCAGCAGAGGACAAGCAGGCACTGAAGCTTTCTTT	CASRGQAGTEAFF
TRBV15	TRBJ2-7	NA	NA	TGTGCCACCAGCAGAGATCGGACTTCCCTATTTTACGAGCAGTACTTC	CATSRDRTSLFYEQYF
TRBV18	TRBJ1-5	NA	NA	TGTGCCAGCTCACCCCCCGGGAGGAGGGAAGGTCAGCCCCAGCATTTT	CASSPPGRREGQPQHF
TRBV5-5	TRBJ1-1	NA	NA	TGTGCCAGCAGCTTGACAGGGATGAACACTGAAGCTTTCTTT	CASSLTGMNTEAFF
TRBV10-2	TRBJ1-2	TRBD1	NA	TGCGCCAGCAGGCCGGACAGGGGGGCCTATGGCTACACCTTC	CASRPDRGAYGYTF
TRBV19	TRBJ2-7	TRBD1	NA	TGTGCCAGTAGTCCCTGTGGGACAGGGGTAATCTACGAGCAGTACTTC	CASSPCGTGVIYEQYF
TRBV28	TRBJ2-5	TRBD1	NA	TGTGCCAGCAGTCAAGGGGGCGGGTGGCAAGAGACCCAGTACTTC	CASSQGGGWQETQYF
TRBV6-5	TRBJ2-5	NA	NA	TGTGCCAGCAGTTACGGTTCATCCGGGGGGACCCAGTACTTC	CASSYGSSGGTQYF
TRBV6-1	TRBJ2-4	NA	NA	TGTGCCAGCAGTGAAGCGCCTCAGGGTCAAAACATTCAGTACTTC	CASSEAPQGQNIQYF
TRBV19	TRBJ1-5	TRBD1	NA	TGTGCCAGTAGTGGACAGGGTTTTAATCAGCCCCAGCATTTT	CASSGQGFNQPQHF
TRBV19	TRBJ1-2	TRBD1	NA	TGTGCCAGTACCTCCACAATAGGGGGCGGCTATGGCTACACCTTC	CASTSTIGGGYGYTF
TRBV4-1	TRBJ1-1	NA	NA	TGCGCCAGCAGCCAAGATTCCAGGAGCCTGAACACTGAAGCTTTCTTT	CASSQDSRSLNTEAFF
TRBV11-3	TRBJ2-1	NA	NA	TGTGCCAGCAGCTCGGACAGTTTCCATGAGCAGTTCTTC	CASSSDSFHEQFF
TRBV27	TRBJ1-5	NA	NA	TGTGCCAGCAGTCTCCAGGGCAGTAATCAGCCCCAGCATTTT	CASSLQGSNQPQHF
TRBV5-1	TRBJ2-4	NA	NA	TGCGCCAGCACCTCCCAGGAGAGCATTCAGTACTTC	CASTSQESIQYF
TRBV5-5	TRBJ2-1	NA	NA	TGTGCCAGCAGCATTACGGGGAATGAGCAGTTCTTC	CASSITGNEQFF